This TCR beta chain comes out of a study of post-analysis software for immune sequencing data. Sequencing libraries made from TCR beta cDNA carried unique molecular identifiers. TCRdb ran MiXCR on the PCR reads and lists one entry per CDR3 protein. The sample shows hundreds of thousands of distinct CDR3 sequences, less than 35% of them seen only once. Only a few counts were recorded for this clonotype. The receptor comes from a girl aged 5-17 years with multiple sclerosis. The sequenced sample consisted of blood.

The CDR3 is CASSLVPPIYEQYF. The CDR3 nucleotides read TGTGCCAGCAGCTTAGTCCCTCCCATCTACGAGCAGTACTTC. The chain couples TRBV7-2 to TRBJ2-7; D not certain. Germline values: CDR1 SGHTA, CDR2 FQGNSA. With 1 base removed from V and 3 bases from J, the gap between germline ends came to 10 bases. The CDR3 covers 14 residues.